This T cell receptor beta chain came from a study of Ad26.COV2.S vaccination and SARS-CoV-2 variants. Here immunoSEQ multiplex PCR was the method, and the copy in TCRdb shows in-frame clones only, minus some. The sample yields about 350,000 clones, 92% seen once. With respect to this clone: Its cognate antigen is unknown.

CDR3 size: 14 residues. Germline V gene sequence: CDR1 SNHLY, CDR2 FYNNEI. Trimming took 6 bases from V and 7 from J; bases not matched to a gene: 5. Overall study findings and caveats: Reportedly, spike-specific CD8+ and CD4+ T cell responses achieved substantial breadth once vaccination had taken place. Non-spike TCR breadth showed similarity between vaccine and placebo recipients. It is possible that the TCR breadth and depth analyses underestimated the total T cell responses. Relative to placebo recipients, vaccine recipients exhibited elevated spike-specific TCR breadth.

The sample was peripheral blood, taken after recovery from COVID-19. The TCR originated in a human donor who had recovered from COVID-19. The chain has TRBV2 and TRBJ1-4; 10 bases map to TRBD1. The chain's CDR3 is CASRGDRGGEKLFF. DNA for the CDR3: TGTGCCAGCAGGGGGGACAGGGGAGGTGAAAAACTGTTTTTT.